The present entry profiles one T cell receptor beta chain with its context. TCRdb itself ran the RT-PCR reads through MiXCR, one entry per CDR3 protein. The table lists around 700,000 distinct CDR3 sequences, 13% to 15% of them singletons. CDR1 is DFQATT, CDR2 SNEGSKA, per germline (reference sequence). The CDR3 loop spans 17 amino acids. Losses at the gene ends were 5 bases for V and 0 bases for J; bases not matched to a gene: 7. Sequencing was carried out using memory CD4+ T cells from blood. The V and J genes are TRBV20-1 and TRBJ2-6; 10 positions match TRBD1. The receptor was isolated from a female donor in good health, serving as a healthy control. The CDR3 DNA follows: TGCAGTGCTTTGCGGACAGGGGGGAACTCTGGGGCCAACGTCCTGACTTTC. Its protein is CSALRTGGNSGANVLTF.